Sequencing of this T cell receptor (beta chain) was carried out in a study of blood T cell repertoires in COVID-19. Study summary: The cDNA or gDNA used as material had been derived from T cells, B-cell-depleted T cells, or PBMCs.

The CDR3 runs 15 residues. The V gene's germline CDR1 is SGHKS and CDR2 YYEKEE (reference sequence). Deletions cut 4 bases from V and 4 bases from J, with 17 bases between. Per the original methods: Reference gene primer amplification gave nucleated cell count estimates. Using immunoSEQ multiplex PCR, the repertoire was profiled, and TCRdb retains in-frame clones only, with some absent. V and J calls and clone size follow that table, whereas D and trimming were derived from the DNA. Of roughly 86,000 clones listed, approximately 83% are singletons. This sequence was found in a woman in her seventies with acute or convalescent COVID-19. The chain employs TRBV5-5 and TRBJ1-1; D might be TRBD1 (6 bases). Material for sequencing was peripheral blood. This CDR3 reads CASSAMLGGVTEAFF. As DNA, the CDR3 is TGTGCCAGCAGCGCGATGCTAGGGGGAGTCACTGAAGCTTTCTTT.